Listed here are 5 T cell receptor beta chains from one sample, sequenced in a study of T cell repertoires in ileal Crohn's disease. Some clones are missing from TCRdb's copy, which holds only in-frame ones; the method was immunoSEQ multiplex PCR. The profile covers about 3,700 clones, with about three quarters appearing a single time and less than 10% taken by the ten largest. Time point noted: neoterminal ileum biopsy at postoperative endoscopy, about 6 months after surgery. What was sequenced was ileal tissue. The receptors originated from an adult with Crohn's disease.

The chain employs TRBV5-8 and TRBJ1-4; 7 bases line up with TRBD1. The CDR3 sequence is 17 residues long. Germline values: CDR1 SGHTS, CDR2 YDEGEE. Trimming removed 0 bases from V and 7 bases from J; junction bases left unmatched: 12. This chain's CDR3 is CASSLEGFRGASEKLFF. CDR3 sequence (DNA): TGTGCCAGCAGCTTGGAAGGCTTCAGGGGGGCATCTGAAAAACTGTTTTTT. The variable domain in full, with the rest retrieved from reference TRBV5-8 and TRBJ1-4, is EAGVTQSPTHLIKTRGQQATLRCSPISGHTSVYWYQQALGLGLQFLLWYDEGEERNRGNFPPRFSGRQFPNYSSELNVNALELEDSALYLCASSLEGFRGASEKLFFGSGTQLSVL.

CDR3 residues: CASSLYRGEIEQFF. CDR3 bases: TGTGCCAGCAGTTTATATCGTGGAGAGATTGAGCAGTTCTTC. This chain links TRBV27 with TRBJ2-1; D unresolved. V gave up 1 base and J gave up 9 bases, with 13 bases separating them. Per germline, CDR1 MNHEY and CDR2 SMNVEV (reference sequence). This CDR3 has 14 amino acids.

The chain employs TRBV5-1 and TRBJ2-5, with 12 positions matching TRBD2. The CDR3 runs to 15 residues. Losses at the gene ends were 2 bases for V and 5 bases for J; bases not matched to a gene: 4. Germline loops: CDR1 SGHRS, CDR2 YFSETQ. The CDR3 DNA is TGCGCCAGCAGCTTAGGACTAGCGGGGTATGAGACCCAGTACTTC. Protein: CASSLGLAGYETQYF.

The chain uses TRBV11-1 and TRBJ2-1; D is perhaps TRBD1 (6 bases). The CDR3 contains 15 residues. The germline V gene encodes CDR1 SGHAT and CDR2 FQDESV (reference sequence). V lost 5 bases, J lost 10 bases, and 21 bases lay in between. The CDR3 here is CASSALPAIGTEQFF. The CDR3 DNA reads TGTGCCAGCAGCGCCCTCCCCGCTATAGGGACAGAGCAGTTCTTC.

V is TRBV7-6 and J is TRBJ2-1; 8 nucleotides line up with TRBD2. Trimming at V came to 4 bases and at J to 6 bases, leaving 5 bases not matched to a gene. The germline CDR1 and CDR2 sequences are SGHVS and FNYEAQ. CDR3 size: 14 residues. CDR3 sequence: CASSSAGAINEQFF. The CDR3 coding sequence is TGTGCCAGCAGCTCAGCGGGGGCTATCAATGAGCAGTTCTTC.